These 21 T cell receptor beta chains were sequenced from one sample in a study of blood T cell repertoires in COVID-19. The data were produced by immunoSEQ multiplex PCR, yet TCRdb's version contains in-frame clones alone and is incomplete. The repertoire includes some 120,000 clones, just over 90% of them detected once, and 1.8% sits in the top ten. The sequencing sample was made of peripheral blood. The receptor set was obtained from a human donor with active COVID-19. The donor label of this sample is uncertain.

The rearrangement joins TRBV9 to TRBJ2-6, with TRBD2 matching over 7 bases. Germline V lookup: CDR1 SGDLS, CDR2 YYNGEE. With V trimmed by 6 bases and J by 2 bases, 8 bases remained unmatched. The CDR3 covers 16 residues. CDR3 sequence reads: CASTPGRVAGANVLTF. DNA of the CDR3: TGTGCCAGCACCCCGGGGAGGGTAGCTGGGGCCAACGTCCTGACTTTC.

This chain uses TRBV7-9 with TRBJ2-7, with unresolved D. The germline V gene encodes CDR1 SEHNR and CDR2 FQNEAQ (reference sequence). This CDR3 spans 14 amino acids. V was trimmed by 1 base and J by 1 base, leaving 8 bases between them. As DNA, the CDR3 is TGTGCCAGCAGCTTAGTGGCCAGATCCTACGAGCAGTACTTC. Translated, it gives CASSLVARSYEQYF.

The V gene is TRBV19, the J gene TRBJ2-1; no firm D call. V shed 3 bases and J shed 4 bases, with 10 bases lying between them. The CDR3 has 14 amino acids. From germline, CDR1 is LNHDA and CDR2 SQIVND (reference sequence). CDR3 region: CASSISGSYNEQFF. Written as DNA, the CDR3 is TGTGCCAGTAGTATCTCAGGCAGTTACAATGAGCAGTTCTTC. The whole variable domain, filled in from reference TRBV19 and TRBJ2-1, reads DGGITQSPKYLFRKEGQNVTLSCEQNLNHDAMYWYRQDPGQGLRLIYYSQIVNDFQKGDIAEGYSVSREKKESFPLTVTSAQKNPTAFYLCASSISGSYNEQFFGPGTRLTVL.

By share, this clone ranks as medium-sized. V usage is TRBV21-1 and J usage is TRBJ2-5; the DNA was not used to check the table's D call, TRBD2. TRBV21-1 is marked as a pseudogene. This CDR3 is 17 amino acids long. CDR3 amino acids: CASSKVSSGGAKETQYF. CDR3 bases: TGTGCCAGCAGCAAAGTTTCGAGCGGGGGGGCCAAAGAGACCCAGTACTTC.

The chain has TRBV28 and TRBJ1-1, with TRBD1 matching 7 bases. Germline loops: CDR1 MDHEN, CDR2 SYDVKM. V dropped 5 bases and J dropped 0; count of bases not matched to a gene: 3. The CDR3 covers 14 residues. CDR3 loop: CASSLGTVNTEAFF. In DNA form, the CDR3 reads TGTGCCAGCAGTCTGGGGACAGTGAACACTGAAGCTTTCTTT. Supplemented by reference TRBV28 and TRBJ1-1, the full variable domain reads DVKVTQSSRYLVKRTGEKVFLECVQDMDHENMFWYRQDPGLGLRLIYFSYDVKMKEKGDIPEGYSVSREKKERFSLILESASTNQTSMYLCASSLGTVNTEAFFGQGTRLTVV.

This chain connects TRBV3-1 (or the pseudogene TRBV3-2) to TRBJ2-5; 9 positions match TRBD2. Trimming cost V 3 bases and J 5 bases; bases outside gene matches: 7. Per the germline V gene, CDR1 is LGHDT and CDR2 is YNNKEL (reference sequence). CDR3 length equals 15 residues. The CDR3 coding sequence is TGTGCCAGCAGCCAGGATCGCGGGGGGGCCGAGACCCAGTACTTC. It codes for CASSQDRGGAETQYF.

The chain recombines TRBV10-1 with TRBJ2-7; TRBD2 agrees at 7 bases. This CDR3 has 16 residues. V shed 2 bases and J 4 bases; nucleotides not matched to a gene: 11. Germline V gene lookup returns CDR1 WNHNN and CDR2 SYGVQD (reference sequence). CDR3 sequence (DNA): TGCGCCAGCAGTGAGAGAAAAGGGACTAATACATACGAGCAGTACTTC. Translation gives CASSERKGTNTYEQYF.

The CDR3 DNA sequence: TGTGCCAGCAGCTTGAGGCAGGGCGAAGCTGAGCAGTTCTTC. Translating gives CASSLRQGEAEQFF. V usage is TRBV5-4 and J usage is TRBJ2-1, with a possible D match to TRBD1 (5 bases). Germline loops: CDR1 SGHNT, CDR2 YYREEE (reference sequence). V was pared by 1 base and J by 9 bases, with 14 bases between. The CDR3 consists of 14 residues.

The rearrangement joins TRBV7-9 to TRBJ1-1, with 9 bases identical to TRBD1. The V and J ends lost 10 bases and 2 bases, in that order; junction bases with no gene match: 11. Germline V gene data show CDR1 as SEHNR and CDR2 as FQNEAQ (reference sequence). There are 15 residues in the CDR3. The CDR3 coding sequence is TGTGCCAACGAGATGGGGACAGGGATTAACACTGAAGCTTTCTTT. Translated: CANEMGTGINTEAFF. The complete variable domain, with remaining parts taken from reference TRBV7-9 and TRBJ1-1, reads DTGVSQNPRHKITKRGQNVTFRCDPISEHNRLYWYRQTLGQGPEFLTYFQNEAQLEKSRLLSDRFSAERPKGSFSTLEIQRTEQGDSAMYLCANEMGTGINTEAFFGQGTRLTVV.

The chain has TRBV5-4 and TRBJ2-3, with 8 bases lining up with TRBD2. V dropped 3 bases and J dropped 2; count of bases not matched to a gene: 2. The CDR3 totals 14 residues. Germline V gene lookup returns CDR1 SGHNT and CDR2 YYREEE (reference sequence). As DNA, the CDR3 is TGTGCCAGCAGCTCGGGGGGGGCCACAGATACGCAGTATTTT. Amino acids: CASSSGGATDTQYF.

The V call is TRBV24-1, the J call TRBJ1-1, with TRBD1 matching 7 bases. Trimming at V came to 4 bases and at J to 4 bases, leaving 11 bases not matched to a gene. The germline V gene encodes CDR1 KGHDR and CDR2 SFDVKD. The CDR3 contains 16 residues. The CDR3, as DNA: TGTGCCACCAGTGACTTCTTAGGGGGCGTGGGCACTGAAGCTTTCTTT. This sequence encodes CATSDFLGGVGTEAFF.

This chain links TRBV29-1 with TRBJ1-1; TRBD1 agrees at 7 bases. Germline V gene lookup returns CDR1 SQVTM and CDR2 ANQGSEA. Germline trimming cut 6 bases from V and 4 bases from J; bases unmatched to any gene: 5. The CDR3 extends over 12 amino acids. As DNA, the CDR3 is TGCAGCGTCCTAGACAGGGCCACTGAAGCTTTCTTT. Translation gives CSVLDRATEAFF. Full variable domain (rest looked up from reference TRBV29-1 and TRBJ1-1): SAVISQKPSRDICQRGTSLTIQCQVDSQVTMMFWYRQQPGQSLTLIATANQGSEATYESGFVIDKFPISRPNLTFSTLTVSNMSPEDSSIYLCSVLDRATEAFFGQGTRLTVV.

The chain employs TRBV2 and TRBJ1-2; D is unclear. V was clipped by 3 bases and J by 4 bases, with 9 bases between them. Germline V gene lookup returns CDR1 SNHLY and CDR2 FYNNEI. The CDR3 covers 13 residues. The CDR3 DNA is TGTGCCAGCAGTGACGACGGGTTCTATGGCTACACCTTC. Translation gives CASSDDGFYGYTF.

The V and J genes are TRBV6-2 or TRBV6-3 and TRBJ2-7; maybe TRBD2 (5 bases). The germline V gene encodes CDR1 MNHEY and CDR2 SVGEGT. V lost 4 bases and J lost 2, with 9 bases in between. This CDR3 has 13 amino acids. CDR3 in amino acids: CASSWTRTYEQYF. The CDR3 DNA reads TGTGCCAGCAGTTGGACTCGGACCTACGAGCAGTACTTC.

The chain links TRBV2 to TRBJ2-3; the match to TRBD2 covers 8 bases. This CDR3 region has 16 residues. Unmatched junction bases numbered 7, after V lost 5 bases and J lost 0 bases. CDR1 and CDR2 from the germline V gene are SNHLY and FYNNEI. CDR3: CASSSLAAASTDTQYF. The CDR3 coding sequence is TGTGCCAGCAGTTCACTAGCGGCTGCTAGCACAGATACGCAGTATTTT.

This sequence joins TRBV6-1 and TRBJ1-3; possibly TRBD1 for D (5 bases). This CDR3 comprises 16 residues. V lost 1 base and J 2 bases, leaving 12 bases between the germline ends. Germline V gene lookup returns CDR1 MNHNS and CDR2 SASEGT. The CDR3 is CASSEGRGFAGNTIYF. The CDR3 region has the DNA TGTGCCAGCAGTGAAGGGAGGGGCTTCGCTGGAAACACCATATATTTT.

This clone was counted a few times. The CDR3 nucleotides are TGTGCCAGCTCACCATCGGGACAGGGCTCTGGAAACACCATATATTTT. This gives the protein CASSPSGQGSGNTIYF. This rearrangement joins TRBV18 to TRBJ1-3; 9 nucleotides align to TRBD1. This CDR3 contains 16 residues. V shed 2 bases and J 0 bases; nucleotides not matched to a gene: 2. Germline CDR1 KGHSH, CDR2 LQKENI.

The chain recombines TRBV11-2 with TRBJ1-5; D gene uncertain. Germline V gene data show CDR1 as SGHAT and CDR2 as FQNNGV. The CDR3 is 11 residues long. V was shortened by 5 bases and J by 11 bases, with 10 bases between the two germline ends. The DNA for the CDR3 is TGTGCCAGCAGCCCGCGTCAAGCCCAGCATTTT. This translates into CASSPRQAQHF.

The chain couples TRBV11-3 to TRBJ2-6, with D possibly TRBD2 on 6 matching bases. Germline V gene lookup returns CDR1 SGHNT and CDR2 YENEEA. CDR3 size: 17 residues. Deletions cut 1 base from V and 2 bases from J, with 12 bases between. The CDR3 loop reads CASSLGLGGTGANVLTF. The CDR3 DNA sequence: TGTGCCAGCAGCTTAGGTCTCGGGGGTACTGGGGCCAACGTCCTGACTTTC. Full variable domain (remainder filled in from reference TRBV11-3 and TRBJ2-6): EAGVVQSPRYKIIEKKQPVAFWCNPISGHNTLYWYLQNLGQGPELLIRYENEEAVDDSQLPKDRFSAERLKGVDSTLKIQPAELGDSAVYLCASSLGLGGTGANVLTFGAGSRLTVL.

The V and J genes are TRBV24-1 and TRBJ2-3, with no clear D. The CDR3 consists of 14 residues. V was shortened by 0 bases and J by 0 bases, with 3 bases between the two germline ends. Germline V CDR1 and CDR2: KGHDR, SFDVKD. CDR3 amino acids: CATSDLPSTDTQYF. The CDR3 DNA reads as TGTGCCACCAGTGATTTGCCTAGCACAGATACGCAGTATTTT.

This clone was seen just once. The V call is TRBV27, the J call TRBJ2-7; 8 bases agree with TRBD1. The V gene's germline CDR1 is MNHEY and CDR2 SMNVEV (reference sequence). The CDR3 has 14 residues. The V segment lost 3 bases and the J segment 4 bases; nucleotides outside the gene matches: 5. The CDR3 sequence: CASSLVRGLYEQYF. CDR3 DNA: TGTGCCAGCAGTTTGGTCAGGGGGCTTTACGAGCAGTACTTC.